These 6 T cell receptor beta chains came from one sample sequenced in a study of blood T cell repertoires in COVID-19. Repertoires were generated with immunoSEQ multiplex PCR, while TCRdb's copy carries only in-frame clones and drops some. The sample has about 49,000 clones; about 77% are singletons. Material for sequencing was peripheral blood. These receptors all stem from a man aged 70-80 years with active or convalescent COVID-19.

This clone appeared once. This chain connects TRBV11-1 to TRBJ2-7; the match to TRBD1 covers 8 bases. The CDR3 runs to 14 residues. V trimming: 6 bases; J trimming: 7 bases; junction bases outside the gene matches: 11. Per germline, CDR1 SGHAT and CDR2 FQDESV (reference sequence). The CDR3 is CASRPTGQGGEQYF. CDR3 in DNA: TGTGCCAGCAGACCAACCGGACAGGGTGGGGAGCAGTACTTC.

The chain employs TRBV9 and TRBJ1-2, with 9 bases that match TRBD1. V was clipped by 3 bases and J by 4 bases; unmatched bases: 4. The CDR3 runs 14 residues. CDR1 and CDR2 (germline): SGDLS, YYNGEE. The CDR3, as DNA: TGTGCCAGCAGCGCCACGACAGGGGGCTATGGCTACACCTTC. Its translation is CASSATTGGYGYTF.

This chain links TRBV6-1 with TRBJ2-2, with 8 bases fitting TRBD1. Germline lookup yields CDR1 MNHNS and CDR2 SASEGT. This CDR3 spans 14 amino acids. Trimming removed 6 bases from V and 14 bases from J; junction bases left unmatched: 14. CDR3 nucleotides: TGTGCCAGCAGCTCCGACAGGGGTCGGATGGTACTGTTTTTT. It yields the protein CASSSDRGRMVLFF.

The chain joins TRBV5-1 to TRBJ2-7; TRBD1 matches at 9 bases. V lost 4 bases to trimming and J lost 7 bases; unmatched junction nucleotides: 12. The CDR3 covers 15 residues. From germline, CDR1 is SGHRS and CDR2 YFSETQ. CDR3 residues: CASSGTGTGPREQYF. In DNA form, the CDR3 reads TGCGCCAGCAGCGGGACCGGGACAGGGCCTAGGGAGCAGTACTTC. Together with reference TRBV5-1 and TRBJ2-7, the CDR3 gives the full variable domain: KAGVTQTPRYLIKTRGQQVTLSCSPISGHRSVSWYQQTPGQGLQFLFEYFSETQRNKGNFPGRFSGRQFSNSRSEMNVSTLELGDSALYLCASSGTGTGPREQYFGPGTRLTVT.

The chain has TRBV4-3 and TRBJ1-1, with D perhaps TRBD1 (5 bases). The CDR3 runs to 16 residues. Deletions cut 2 bases from V and 1 base from J, with 14 bases between. Germline CDR1 reads LGHNA; CDR2 reads YSLEER. The CDR3 nucleotides read TGCGCCAGCAGCCAAATCGGGGGTTCTTGGAACACTGAAGCTTTCTTT. Its protein product is CASSQIGGSWNTEAFF.

The V and J genes are TRBV2 and TRBJ2-7; 9 nucleotides line up with TRBD2. The CDR3 runs 17 residues. J was trimmed by 5 bases and V by 8 bases; bases with no gene match: 19. The V gene's germline CDR1 is SNHLY and CDR2 FYNNEI. CDR3 residues: CASVGELAGRDFHEQYF. The CDR3 coding sequence is TGTGCCAGCGTGGGTGAGCTAGCGGGACGCGATTTTCACGAGCAGTACTTC.